This T cell receptor beta chain was recorded in a study of blood T cell repertoires in COVID-19. Study-level background: The samples span acute and convalescent COVID-19 from the United States, Italy and Spain. From T cells, B-cell-depleted T cells, or PBMCs came the material, which was cDNA or gDNA.

V was clipped by 3 bases and J by 8 bases; unmatched bases: 6. This CDR3 contains 15 residues. Per the germline V gene, CDR1 is LGHNA and CDR2 is YNFKEQ. Only in-frame clones appear in the TCRdb table, and some are missing; sequencing was by immunoSEQ multiplex PCR. The sample lists 250,000 to 300,000 clones; around 90% were seen once. The sequence was obtained from a middle-aged man with acute or convalescent COVID-19. The V and J genes are TRBV4-2 and TRBJ1-4; 10 bases match TRBD1. The sample was peripheral blood. CDR3 amino acids: CASSHPRDRGEKLFF. In DNA, the CDR3 is TGTGCCAGCAGCCATCCTAGGGACAGGGGAGAAAAACTGTTTTTT.